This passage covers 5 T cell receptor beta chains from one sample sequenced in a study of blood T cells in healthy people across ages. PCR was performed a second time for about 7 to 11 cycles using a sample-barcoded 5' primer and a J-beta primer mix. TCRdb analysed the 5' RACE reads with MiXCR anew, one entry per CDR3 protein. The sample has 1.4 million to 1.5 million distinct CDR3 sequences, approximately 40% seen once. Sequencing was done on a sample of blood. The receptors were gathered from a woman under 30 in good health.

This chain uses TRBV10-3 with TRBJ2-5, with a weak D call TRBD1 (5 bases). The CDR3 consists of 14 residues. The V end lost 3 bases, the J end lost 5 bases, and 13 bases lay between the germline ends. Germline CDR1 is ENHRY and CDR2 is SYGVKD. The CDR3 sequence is CAISDLGPEETQYF. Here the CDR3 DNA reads TGTGCCATCAGTGATCTGGGGCCAGAGGAGACCCAGTACTTC.

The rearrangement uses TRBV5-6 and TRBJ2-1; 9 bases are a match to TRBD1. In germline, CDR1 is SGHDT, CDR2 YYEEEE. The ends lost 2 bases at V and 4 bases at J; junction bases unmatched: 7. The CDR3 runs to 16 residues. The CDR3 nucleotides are TGTGCCAGCAGCTTTTGGGGACAGGGAAAGTACAATGAGCAGTTCTTC. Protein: CASSFWGQGKYNEQFF.

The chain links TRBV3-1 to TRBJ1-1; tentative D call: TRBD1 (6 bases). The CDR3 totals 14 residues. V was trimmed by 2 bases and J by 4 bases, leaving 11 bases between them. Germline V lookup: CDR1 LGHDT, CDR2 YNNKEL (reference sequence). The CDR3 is CASSQRGHGTEAFF. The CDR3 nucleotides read TGTGCCAGCAGCCAACGGGGGCACGGCACTGAAGCTTTCTTT.

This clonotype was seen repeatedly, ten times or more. DNA for the CDR3: TGCAGTGCTAGCAGGGGGCGCTTTAGGACAGATACGCAGTATTTT. Its protein is CSASRGRFRTDTQYF. The chain combines TRBV20-1 with TRBJ2-3; 8 bases are shared with TRBD1. The CDR3 loop spans 15 amino acids. CDR1 is DFQATT, CDR2 SNEGSKA, per germline (reference sequence). Trimming removed 3 bases from V and 3 bases from J; junction bases left unmatched: 8.

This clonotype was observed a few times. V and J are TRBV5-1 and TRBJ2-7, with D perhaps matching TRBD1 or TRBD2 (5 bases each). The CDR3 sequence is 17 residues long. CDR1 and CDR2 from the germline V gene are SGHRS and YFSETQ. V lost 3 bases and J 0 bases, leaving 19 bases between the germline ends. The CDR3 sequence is CASSSRPPAGSSYEQYF. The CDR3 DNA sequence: TGCGCCAGCAGCTCCCGTCCCCCGGCAGGGAGCTCCTACGAGCAGTACTTC.